This TCR beta chain was recorded in a study of shared clonotypes between healthy human individuals. Assay: immunoSEQ multiplex PCR; the TCRdb copy retains only in-frame clones and omits some. The table lists 550,000 to 850,000 clones, around 72% of them singletons. Per germline, CDR1 MDHEN and CDR2 SYDVKM. Trimming took 1 base from V and 2 from J, leaving 12 bases between them. This CDR3 is built from 15 residues. This TCR came from a young woman in good health. This chain uses TRBV28 with TRBJ2-7; D uncertain. The sequenced sample was memory CD4+ T cells sorted from blood. Subset given: CD45RA-negative fraction. The CDR3, as DNA: TGTGCCAGCAGTTTATTTGTGTCCCGCCCCTACGAGCAGTACTTC. Encoded protein: CASSLFVSRPYEQYF.